This T cell receptor (beta chain) was sequenced in a study of blood T cell repertoires in COVID-19 (dated by TCRdb to 2020 to 2022). Study-level background: The collaborator samples originated in the United States, Italy and Spain and spanned the acute and convalescent phases of COVID-19. The prospective study material was composed of cDNA or gDNA derived from T cells, B-cell-depleted T cells, or PBMCs. The dataset comprised deeply sampled blood TCRbeta repertoires from subjects exposed to, actively infected with, or recovered from COVID-19. The repertoires were released in a freely available public database intended as a resource for research on the immune response to SARS-CoV-2. The samples were drawn from the first 160 participants of the ongoing ImmuneRACE study and from 1,254 subjects provided by 6 global collaborators. A de-identified subject ID, COVID-19 status, age in years and sex were almost always included in the sample metadata. Where HLA class I and class II types were available, the types were taken from metadata supplied by the sample provider, not from assay-based typing. The full study reports these points: How much clinical and demographic metadata was included differed by source and by participant, and the metadata was provided uncurated.

TCRbeta CDR3 regions were amplified from genomic DNA using the immunoSEQ Assay, a bias-controlled multiplex PCR. Under the source paper's analysis protocol: Nucleated cell counts per sample were estimated from amplification of reference gene primers within the assay. Sequence reads were collapsed and filtered to measure the absolute abundance of every unique TCRbeta CDR3 rearrangement. For each sample, productive Simpson clonality was calculated as the square root of Simpson's diversity index over productive rearrangements. The table was pulled from immuneACCESS by TCRdb, which kept in-frame rearrangements only. Such tables lose some clones; where checked, under half of the loss comes from unresolved V genes, and the rest has no known cause. That table gives V, J and clone size, and the DNA gave D and trimming. Present in this sample are around 300,000 clones, roughly 90% of which were seen just once. The ten top clones hold 0.94% of the sample.

Samples from volunteer blood donors who had recovered from COVID-19 were contributed by a second Seattle source. The collaborating institutions used their own protocols to collect whole blood in K2EDTA tubes. For TCRbeta analysis, collaborators shipped samples as frozen whole blood, isolated PBMCs, or DNA extracted from either of those sample types. For CDR1 and CDR2, the germline V gene (reference sequence) lists DFQATT and SNEGSKA. The CDR3 spans 15 residues, from the cysteine through the phenylalanine. Only the CDR3 portion is preserved as DNA: 45 bases, with reading frame beginning at the first base. Trimming takes 3 bases from V and 1 base from J, and the germline ends sit 14 bases apart. As for this clone: This clone's antigen is unknown. Base qualities are not recorded, but no much larger clone differs from it by a single base.

Material for sequencing was peripheral blood. The TCR was taken from a woman between 40 and 50 years old who had recovered from COVID-19. Rearrangement joined TRBV20-1 to TRBJ2-3; possibly the D gene is TRBD2, per 6 matching bases. The DNA is as follows: TGCAGTGCTAGTGCCACGGGAGAGGGCACAGATACGCAGTATTTT. This codes for CSASATGEGTDTQYF.